Presented here are 3 T cell receptor beta chains from one specimen sequenced in a study of cytomegalovirus exposure and HLA in healthy donors. Amplification used 60 Vbeta primers and 13 Jbeta primers. Produced via immunoSEQ multiplex PCR; TCRdb's table is partial and in-frame only. The sample has around 170,000 clones, 79% seen once. What was sequenced was PBMCs. The receptor source for this set is a woman between 40 and 50 years old in good health and CMV-seronegative.

This chain links TRBV30 with TRBJ2-3; 11 bases fit TRBD2. The germline CDR1 and CDR2 sequences are GTSNPN and SVGIG (reference sequence). J gave up 4 bases and V 6 bases, and 6 bases lay outside the gene matches. The CDR3 loop spans 14 amino acids. DNA of the CDR3: TGTGCCTGCTCGAGTAGCGGGAGGGCAGATACGCAGTATTTT. Translated, it gives CACSSSGRADTQYF.

The V and J genes are TRBV5-1 and TRBJ2-7, with D possibly being TRBD2 (5 bases). The CDR3 spans 12 residues. CDR1 and CDR2 (germline): SGHRS, YFSETQ. Trimming pared 6 bases from V and 3 bases from J, leaving 10 bases between. CDR3 sequence: CASTGGNYEQYF. The DNA of the CDR3 is TGCGCCAGCACAGGAGGAAACTACGAGCAGTACTTC.

The rearrangement uses TRBV9 and TRBJ2-4, with unresolved D. Germline CDR1 SGDLS, CDR2 YYNGEE. Trimming pared 0 bases from V and 0 bases from J, leaving 10 bases between. This CDR3 has 16 amino acids. The CDR3 here is CASSVGSGLAKNIQYF. Here the CDR3 DNA reads TGTGCCAGCAGCGTAGGTTCGGGTTTAGCCAAAAACATTCAGTACTTC.